Presented here are 21 T cell receptor beta chains from one specimen sequenced in a study of blood T cells in healthy people across ages. For the second PCR, which ran for about 7 to 11 cycles, a sample-barcoded 5' primer and a J-beta primer mix were used. TCRdb used MiXCR to reprocess the 5' RACE reads, holding one entry per CDR3 protein. The data hold 1 million or so distinct CDR3 sequences, with over 35% observed a single time. The sequenced material came from blood. These receptors all come from a woman aged 60-75 years in good health.

There are a few counts of this clonotype. The chain joins TRBV5-1 to TRBJ2-1, with 7 bases matching TRBD2. The CDR3 runs to 15 residues. The V gene's germline CDR1 is SGHRS and CDR2 YFSETQ. With V trimmed by 8 bases and J by 3 bases, 11 bases remained unmatched. CDR3 in DNA: TGCGCCAGAGGCGGGAGCCAACGTTTCTACAATGAGCAGTTCTTC. It yields the protein CARGGSQRFYNEQFF.

J is TRBJ1-2 and V is TRBV11-2; the D is unclear. Trimming removed 1 base from V and 8 bases from J, with 11 bases in between. The CDR3 is 13 amino acids. Germline loops: CDR1 SGHAT, CDR2 FQNNGV. The CDR3 loop reads CASSLGLSRGYTF. The CDR3 bases are TGTGCCAGCAGCTTAGGACTATCGCGCGGCTACACCTTC. The whole variable domain, filled in from reference TRBV11-2 and TRBJ1-2, reads EAGVAQSPRYKIIEKRQSVAFWCNPISGHATLYWYQQILGQGPKLLIQFQNNGVVDDSQLPKDRFSAERLKGVDSTLKIQPAKLEDSAVYLCASSLGLSRGYTFGSGTRLTVV.

This clonotype was seen only once. The chain recombines TRBV20-1 with TRBJ1-1; D is undetermined. Germline CDR1 and CDR2: DFQATT and SNEGSKA (reference sequence). Trimming stripped 7 bases from V and 1 base from J, with 13 bases between. CDR3 length: 13 amino acids. The CDR3, as DNA: TGCAGTGGGAGAGGTCCAGGGAACACTGAAGCTTTCTTT. Its translation is CSGRGPGNTEAFF.

V is TRBV5-1 and J is TRBJ2-3; D tentatively reads TRBD1 or TRBD2 (5 bases each). Trimming cost V 0 bases and J 6 bases, with 17 bases left between them. CDR1 SGHRS and CDR2 YFSETQ come from the germline V gene. The CDR3 totals 16 residues. The CDR3 spells CASSLEGETRTDTQYF. The DNA for the CDR3 is TGCGCCAGCAGCTTGGAAGGGGAGACTCGTACGGATACGCAGTATTTT. The full variable domain, completed using reference TRBV5-1 and TRBJ2-3, is KAGVTQTPRYLIKTRGQQVTLSCSPISGHRSVSWYQQTPGQGLQFLFEYFSETQRNKGNFPGRFSGRQFSNSRSEMNVSTLELGDSALYLCASSLEGETRTDTQYFGPGTRLTVL.

The CDR3 DNA reads TGTGCCAGCAGCAAGGGGTCGGGAGGCCCAGAGACCCAGTACTTC. Protein product: CASSKGSGGPETQYF. This chain connects TRBV7-2 to TRBJ2-5; TRBD2 matches at 7 bases. Germline V gene lookup returns CDR1 SGHTA and CDR2 FQGNSA. The CDR3 runs to 15 residues. V was pared by 5 bases and J by 4 bases, with 10 bases of the junction left unmatched.

This rearrangement joins TRBV14 to TRBJ2-1; D is perhaps TRBD1 or TRBD2 (6 bases each). The CDR3 has 15 amino acids. V was clipped by 1 base and J by 9 bases, with 16 bases between them. Germline lookup yields CDR1 SGHDN and CDR2 FVKESK. The CDR3 is CASSQAGRGGIEQFF. For the CDR3, the DNA is TGTGCCAGCAGCCAAGCTGGCAGGGGAGGTATTGAGCAGTTCTTC.

The chain couples TRBV6-1 to TRBJ2-6, with TRBD1 matching over 8 bases. Germline CDR1 and CDR2: MNHNS and SASEGT. The CDR3 totals 17 residues. V dropped 7 bases and J dropped 0; count of bases not matched to a gene: 8. CDR3 region: CASKTGTGGSGANVLTF. CDR3 sequence (DNA): TGTGCCAGCAAAACCGGGACAGGCGGCTCTGGGGCCAACGTCCTGACTTTC.

J is TRBJ1-5 and V is TRBV2; TRBD1 is a possible D gene (5 bases). The CDR3 contains 16 residues. Germline V gene sequence: CDR1 SNHLY, CDR2 FYNNEI. V lost 2 bases and J 2 bases, leaving 13 bases between the germline ends. In nucleotides, the CDR3 is TGTGCCAGCAGTGAACGCAGGGTGAACGGCAATCAGCCCCAGCATTTT. This gives the protein CASSERRVNGNQPQHF.

The rearrangement links TRBV28 to TRBJ2-7; the D call may be TRBD1 or TRBD2 (5 bases each). The DNA end lines up better with TRBJ2-5; the J call may be wrong. This CDR3 spans 16 amino acids. Germline V gene lookup returns CDR1 MDHEN and CDR2 SYDVKM. CDR3 nucleotide sequence: TGTGCCAGCAGTTTAGCCCGGGACGGCGTTCAAGAGACCCAGTACTTC. It yields the protein CASSLARDGVQETQYF.

This clonotype was seen a handful of times. The genes are TRBV6-1 and TRBJ1-5; D is unclear. The V gene's germline CDR1 is MNHNS and CDR2 SASEGT. V gave up 4 bases and J gave up 2 bases, with 9 bases separating them. The CDR3 spans 14 residues. The CDR3 region is CASSVIGRNQPQHF. The CDR3, as DNA: TGTGCCAGCAGTGTGATAGGACGCAATCAGCCCCAGCATTTT.

Of note for this clonotype: A much larger clone differs by one base, so this may be a read error. The chain carries TRBV29-1 and TRBJ2-7; D might be TRBD1 or TRBD2, each matching 5 bases. Germline V CDR1 and CDR2: SQVTM, ANQGSEA. The CDR3 extends over 14 amino acids. The CDR3: CSVLGTLSLTERYF. The CDR3 DNA reads as TGCAGCGTCCTCGGGACCCTAAGCTTAACCGAGCGGTACTTC.

This clonotype was counted a few times. J is TRBJ2-5 and V is TRBV7-3; D perhaps matches TRBD2 (6 bases). CDR1 SGHTA and CDR2 FQGTGA come from the germline V gene. The CDR3 covers 15 residues. The V and J ends lost 4 bases and 5 bases respectively, with 17 bases between them. CDR3 amino acids: CASSSNPGVVETQYF. The CDR3, as DNA: TGTGCCAGCAGCTCAAATCCGGGAGTAGTTGAGACCCAGTACTTC.

The chain carries TRBV6-5 and TRBJ2-1, with TRBD1 identical over 7 bases. Looked up from germline, CDR1 is MNHEY and CDR2 is SVGAGI. The CDR3 length is 15 residues. V lost 10 bases, J lost 4 bases, and 13 bases stayed unmatched. CDR3 coding DNA: TGTGCCACCTGGGACAGCCCGAAGGGTTACAATGAGCAGTTCTTC. It encodes CATWDSPKGYNEQFF.

The chain carries TRBV2 and TRBJ2-1; TRBD1 matches 7 bases. Trimming cost V 4 bases and J 9 bases; bases outside gene matches: 9. The CDR3 is 14 residues long. In germline, CDR1 is SNHLY, CDR2 FYNNEI. The CDR3: CASSAKLGGTEQFF. The CDR3 region has the DNA TGTGCCAGCAGTGCTAAACTAGGGGGCACTGAGCAGTTCTTC.

In DNA form, the CDR3 reads TGTGCCAGCAGCTTAAGCGGGAGCCCTGGGGATACGCAGTATTTT. Translation gives CASSLSGSPGDTQYF. The V gene is TRBV7-9, the J gene TRBJ2-3; TRBD2 agrees at 8 bases. Germline-derived CDR1 and CDR2 are SEHNR and FQNEAQ (reference sequence). V lost 2 bases to trimming and J lost 6 bases; unmatched junction nucleotides: 7. The CDR3 is made up of 15 amino acids.

This clonotype was counted once. The chain combines TRBV2 with TRBJ2-5; 9 nucleotides match TRBD1. The J call is uncertain, as TRBJ2-7 better fits the DNA end. CDR1 and CDR2 from the germline V gene are SNHLY and FYNNEI. This CDR3 contains 15 residues. CDR3 coding DNA: TGTGCCAGCAGTGCTCGGGACAGGGTAAGGTACGAGCAGTACTTC. Translated, it gives CASSARDRVRYEQYF.

This rearrangement joins TRBV7-2 to TRBJ2-7; no reliable D call. This CDR3 contains 14 residues. Germline CDR1 reads SGHTA; CDR2 reads FQGNSA. V lost 5 bases, J lost 2 bases, and 13 bases lay in between. The CDR3, as DNA: TGTGCCAGCAGCCCGTCTAGTGGTGCCTACGAGCAGTACTTC. This codes for CASSPSSGAYEQYF.

The chain links TRBV7-9 to TRBJ2-5, with D maybe TRBD2 (7 bases). CDR3 size: 15 residues. CDR1 and CDR2 from the germline V gene are SEHNR and FQNEAQ (reference sequence). V was pared by 4 bases and J by 3 bases, with 15 bases between. The CDR3: CASSWGGADEETQYF. The DNA of the CDR3 is TGTGCCAGCAGCTGGGGGGGGGCCGACGAAGAGACCCAGTACTTC.

This clonotype has more than one count but fewer than ten. J is TRBJ2-7 and V is TRBV4-1; no clear D gene. The germline V gene has CDR1 MGHRA and CDR2 YSYEKL. Trimming left V 3 bases short and J 0 bases short, with 15 bases between. CDR3 length equals 16 residues. As DNA, the CDR3 is TGCGCCAGCAGCCAGGATTGGGCATTAGGCTCCTACGAGCAGTACTTC. It codes for CASSQDWALGSYEQYF.

The gene calls are TRBV6-1 and TRBJ1-2; TRBD1 agrees at 8 bases. Germline values: CDR1 MNHNS, CDR2 SASEGT. Trimming cost V 2 bases and J 2 bases; bases outside gene matches: 7. The CDR3 contains 16 residues. The CDR3 DNA is TGTGCCAGCAGTGAACTAAGGACAGGGCGCAACTATGGCTACACCTTC. It is translated as CASSELRTGRNYGYTF.

The chain links TRBV20-1 to TRBJ2-7; 13 positions match TRBD2. J gave up 4 bases and V 3 bases, and 3 bases lay outside the gene matches. CDR1 DFQATT and CDR2 SNEGSKA come from the germline V gene (reference sequence). The CDR3 has 14 amino acids. CDR3 DNA: TGCAGTGCTAGTTTGACTAGCGGGAGGTACGAGCAGTACTTC. Translated, it gives CSASLTSGRYEQYF.